This T cell receptor (beta chain) comes out of a study of shared clonotypes between healthy human individuals. Across the whole study: Used for every donor were three CD4 naive, three CD4 memory, two CD8 naive and one CD8 memory plate.

Deep was the level used in running the assay. Produced via immunoSEQ multiplex PCR; TCRdb's table is partial and in-frame only. The table records some 2 million clones, roughly 95% of them present only once. The V and J ends lost 2 bases and 2 bases respectively, with 11 bases between them. Germline CDR1 SGDLS, CDR2 YYNGEE. This CDR3 spans 15 amino acids. Only CD45RO-negative cells positively selected for CCR7 counted as naive CD8 cells, so terminally differentiated effector memory CD45RA+ cells were excluded. To note about this clone: Its antigen is unidentified.

Whole-study findings and limits: Only blood underwent sampling, and tissue repertoires likely differ.

This receptor was obtained from a man in his late teens or twenties in good health. The chain joins TRBV9 to TRBJ1-3; D uncertain. The sequenced sample consisted of naive CD8+ T cells sorted from blood. CDR3 nucleotides: TGTGCCAGCAGCGTTACCATGGTACCTGGAAACACCATATATTTT. This translates into CASSVTMVPGNTIYF. Variable domain in full (rest from reference TRBV9 and TRBJ1-3): DSGVTQTPKHLITATGQRVTLRCSPRSGDLSVYWYQQSLDQGLQFLIQYYNGEERAKGNILERFSAQQFPDLHSELNLSSLELGDSALYFCASSVTMVPGNTIYFGEGSWLTVV.